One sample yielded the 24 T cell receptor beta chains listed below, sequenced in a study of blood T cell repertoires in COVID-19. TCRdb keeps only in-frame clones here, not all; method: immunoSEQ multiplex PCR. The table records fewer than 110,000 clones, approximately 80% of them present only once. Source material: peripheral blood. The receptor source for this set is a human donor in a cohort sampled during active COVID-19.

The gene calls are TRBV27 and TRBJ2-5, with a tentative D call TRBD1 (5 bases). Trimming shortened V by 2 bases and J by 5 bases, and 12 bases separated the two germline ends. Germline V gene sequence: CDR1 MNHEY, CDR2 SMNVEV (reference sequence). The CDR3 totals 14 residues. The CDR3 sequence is CASSLVRRAETQYF. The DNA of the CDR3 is TGTGCCAGCAGTTTAGTGCGCAGGGCGGAGACCCAGTACTTC.

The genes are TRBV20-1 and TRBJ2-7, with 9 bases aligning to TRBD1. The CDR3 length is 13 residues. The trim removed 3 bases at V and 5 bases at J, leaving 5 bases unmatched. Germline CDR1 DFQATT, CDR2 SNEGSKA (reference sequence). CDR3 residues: CSASRDRGNEQYF. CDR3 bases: TGCAGTGCTAGTCGTGACAGGGGGAACGAGCAGTACTTC.

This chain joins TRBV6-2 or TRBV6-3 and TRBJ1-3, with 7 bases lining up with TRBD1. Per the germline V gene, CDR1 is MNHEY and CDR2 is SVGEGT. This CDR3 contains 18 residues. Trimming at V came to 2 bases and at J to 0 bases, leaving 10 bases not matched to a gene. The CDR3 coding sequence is TGTGCCAGCAGTTACGGGGACAGACTTTCCCACTCTGGAAACACCATATATTTT. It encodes CASSYGDRLSHSGNTIYF.

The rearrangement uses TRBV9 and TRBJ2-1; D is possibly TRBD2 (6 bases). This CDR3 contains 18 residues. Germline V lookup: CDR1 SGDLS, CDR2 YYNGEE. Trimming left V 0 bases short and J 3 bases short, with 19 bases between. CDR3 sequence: CASSVGGVEILRYNEQFF. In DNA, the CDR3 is TGTGCCAGCAGCGTAGGCGGGGTTGAGATCTTACGCTACAATGAGCAGTTCTTC.

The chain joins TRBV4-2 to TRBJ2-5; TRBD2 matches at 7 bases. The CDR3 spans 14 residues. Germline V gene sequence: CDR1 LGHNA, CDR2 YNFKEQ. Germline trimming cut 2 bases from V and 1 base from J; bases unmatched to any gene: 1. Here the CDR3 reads CASSQWGGQETQYF. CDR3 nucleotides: TGTGCCAGCAGCCAATGGGGGGGCCAAGAGACCCAGTACTTC.

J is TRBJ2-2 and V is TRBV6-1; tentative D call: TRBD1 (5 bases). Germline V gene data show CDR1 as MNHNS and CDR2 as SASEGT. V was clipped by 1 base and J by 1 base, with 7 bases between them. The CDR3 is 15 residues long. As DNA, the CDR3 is TGTGCCAGCAGTGAAGGAACAGGGAACACCGGGGAGCTGTTTTTT. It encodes CASSEGTGNTGELFF.

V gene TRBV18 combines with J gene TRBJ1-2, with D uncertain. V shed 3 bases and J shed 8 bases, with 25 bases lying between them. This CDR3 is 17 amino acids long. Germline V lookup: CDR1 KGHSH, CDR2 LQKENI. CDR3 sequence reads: CASSPTSQGLFMEGYTF. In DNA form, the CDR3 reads TGTGCCAGCTCACCTACTAGCCAAGGGCTTTTCATGGAAGGCTACACCTTC.

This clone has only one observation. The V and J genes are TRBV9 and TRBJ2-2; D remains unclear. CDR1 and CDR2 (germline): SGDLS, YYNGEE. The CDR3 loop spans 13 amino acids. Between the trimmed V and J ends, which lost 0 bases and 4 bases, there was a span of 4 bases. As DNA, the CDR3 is TGTGCCAGCAGCGTAGCTGTCACCGGGGAGCTGTTTTTT. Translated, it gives CASSVAVTGELFF.

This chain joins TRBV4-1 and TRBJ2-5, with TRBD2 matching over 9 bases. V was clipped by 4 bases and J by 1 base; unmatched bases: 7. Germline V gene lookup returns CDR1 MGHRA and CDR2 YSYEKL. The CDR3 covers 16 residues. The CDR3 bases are TGCGCCAGCAGCCGAACTCCGGGACTAGCCCAAGAGACCCAGTACTTC. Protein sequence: CASSRTPGLAQETQYF.

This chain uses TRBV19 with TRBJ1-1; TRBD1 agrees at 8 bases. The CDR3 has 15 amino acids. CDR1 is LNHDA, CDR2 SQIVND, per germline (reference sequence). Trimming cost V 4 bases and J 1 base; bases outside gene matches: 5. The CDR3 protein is CASSKTGAQNTEAFF. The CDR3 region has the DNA TGTGCCAGTAGTAAGACAGGGGCCCAGAACACTGAAGCTTTCTTT.

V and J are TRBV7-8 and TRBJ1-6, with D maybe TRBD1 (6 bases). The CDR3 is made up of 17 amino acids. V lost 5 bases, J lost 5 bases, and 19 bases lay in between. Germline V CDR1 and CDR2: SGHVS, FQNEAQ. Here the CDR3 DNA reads TGTGCCAGCAGCCCGCGCTCAGGGGAAGTGAATAATTCACCCCTCCACTTT. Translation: CASSPRSGEVNNSPLHF. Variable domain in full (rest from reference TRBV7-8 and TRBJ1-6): GAGVSQSPRYKVAKRGQDVALRCDPISGHVSLFWYQQALGQGPEFLTYFQNEAQLDKSGLPSDRFFAERPEGSVSTLKIQRTQQEDSAVYLCASSPRSGEVNNSPLHFGNGTRLTVT.

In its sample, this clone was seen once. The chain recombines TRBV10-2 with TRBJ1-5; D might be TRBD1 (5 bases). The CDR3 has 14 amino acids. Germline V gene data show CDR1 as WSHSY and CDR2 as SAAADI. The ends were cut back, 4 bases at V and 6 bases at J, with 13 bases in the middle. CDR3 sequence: CASSVGGWVQPQHF. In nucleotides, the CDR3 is TGCGCCAGCAGTGTGGGGGGGTGGGTTCAGCCCCAGCATTTT.

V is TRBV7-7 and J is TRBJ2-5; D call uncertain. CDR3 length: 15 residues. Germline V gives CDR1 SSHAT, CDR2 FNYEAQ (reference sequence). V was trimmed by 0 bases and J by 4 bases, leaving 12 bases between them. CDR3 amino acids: CASSLAIMGVETQYF. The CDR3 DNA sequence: TGTGCCAGCAGCTTAGCCATCATGGGCGTAGAGACCCAGTACTTC.

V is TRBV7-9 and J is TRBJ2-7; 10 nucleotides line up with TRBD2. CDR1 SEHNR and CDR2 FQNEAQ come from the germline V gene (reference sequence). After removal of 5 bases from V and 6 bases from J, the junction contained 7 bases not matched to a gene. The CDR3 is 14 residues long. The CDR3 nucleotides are TGTGCCAGCAGCGCAAGCGGGGGGGCCACCGAGCAGTACTTC. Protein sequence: CASSASGGATEQYF.

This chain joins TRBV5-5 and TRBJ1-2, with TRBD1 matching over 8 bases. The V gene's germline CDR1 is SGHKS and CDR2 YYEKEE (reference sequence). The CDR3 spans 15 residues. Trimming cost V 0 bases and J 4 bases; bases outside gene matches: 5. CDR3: CASSLGTGTTYGYTF. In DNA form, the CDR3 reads TGTGCCAGCAGCTTGGGGACAGGGACGACCTATGGCTACACCTTC.

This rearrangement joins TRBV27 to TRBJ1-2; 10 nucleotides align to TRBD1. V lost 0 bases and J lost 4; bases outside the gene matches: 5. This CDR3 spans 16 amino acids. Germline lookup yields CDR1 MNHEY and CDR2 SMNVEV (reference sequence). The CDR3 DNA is TGTGCCAGCAGTTTATCGAAGGGACAGGGGACCTATGGCTACACCTTC. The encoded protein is CASSLSKGQGTYGYTF.

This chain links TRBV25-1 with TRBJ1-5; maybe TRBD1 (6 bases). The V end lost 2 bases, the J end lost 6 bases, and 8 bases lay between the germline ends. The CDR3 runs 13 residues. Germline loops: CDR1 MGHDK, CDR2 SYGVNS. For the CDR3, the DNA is TGTGCCAGCAGTGAAACAGGGAGTCAGCCCCAGCATTTT. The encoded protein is CASSETGSQPQHF.

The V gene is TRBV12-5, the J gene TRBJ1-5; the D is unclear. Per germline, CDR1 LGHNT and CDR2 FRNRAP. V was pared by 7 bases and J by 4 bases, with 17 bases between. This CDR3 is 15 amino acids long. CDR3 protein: CASEVSGSLNQPQHF. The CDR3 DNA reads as TGTGCTAGTGAGGTGAGCGGGTCGCTTAATCAGCCCCAGCATTTT. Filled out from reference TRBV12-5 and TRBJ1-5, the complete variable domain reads DARVTQTPRHKVTEMGQEVTMRCQPILGHNTVFWYRQTMMQGLELLAYFRNRAPLDDSGMPKDRFSAEMPDATLATLKIQPSEPRDSAVYFCASEVSGSLNQPQHFGDGTRLSIL.

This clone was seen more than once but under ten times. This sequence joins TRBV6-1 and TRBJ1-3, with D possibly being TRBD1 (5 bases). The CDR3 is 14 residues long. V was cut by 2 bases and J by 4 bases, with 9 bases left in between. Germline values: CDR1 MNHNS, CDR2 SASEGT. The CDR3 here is CASSERQGGNTIYF. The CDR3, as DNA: TGTGCCAGCAGTGAAAGGCAGGGAGGAAACACCATATATTTT.

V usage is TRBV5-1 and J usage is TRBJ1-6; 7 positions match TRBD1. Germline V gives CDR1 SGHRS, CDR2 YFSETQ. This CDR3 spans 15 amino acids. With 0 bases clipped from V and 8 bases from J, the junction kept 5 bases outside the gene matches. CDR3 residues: CASSLDGQEDSPLHF. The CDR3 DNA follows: TGCGCCAGCAGCTTGGACGGACAGGAGGATTCACCCCTCCACTTT.

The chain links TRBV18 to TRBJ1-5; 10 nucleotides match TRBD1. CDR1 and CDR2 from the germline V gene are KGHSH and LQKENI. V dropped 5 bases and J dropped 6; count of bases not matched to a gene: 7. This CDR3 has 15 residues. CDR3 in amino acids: CASSIDRGPGQPQHF. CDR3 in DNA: TGTGCCAGCTCAATAGACAGGGGGCCCGGTCAGCCCCAGCATTTT.

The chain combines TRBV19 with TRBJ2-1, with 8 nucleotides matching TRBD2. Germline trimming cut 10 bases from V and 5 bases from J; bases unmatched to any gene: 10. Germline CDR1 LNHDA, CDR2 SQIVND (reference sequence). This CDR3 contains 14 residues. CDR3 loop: CATGGGQLDNEQFF. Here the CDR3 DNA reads TGTGCCACCGGGGGGGGGCAGTTGGACAATGAGCAGTTCTTC.

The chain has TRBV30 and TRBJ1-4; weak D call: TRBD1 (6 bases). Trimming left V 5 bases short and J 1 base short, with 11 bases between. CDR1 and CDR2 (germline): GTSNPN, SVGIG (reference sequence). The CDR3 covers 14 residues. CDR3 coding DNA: TGTGCCTGGTCCAAGACAGGAACTAATGAAAAACTGTTTTTT. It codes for CAWSKTGTNEKLFF.

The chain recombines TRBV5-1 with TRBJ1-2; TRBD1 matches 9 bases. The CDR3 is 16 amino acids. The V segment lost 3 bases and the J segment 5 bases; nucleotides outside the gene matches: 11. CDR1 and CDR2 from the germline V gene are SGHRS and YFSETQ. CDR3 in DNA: TGCGCCAGCAGCTCAGAAGGGACAGGGACTCATTATGGCTACACCTTC. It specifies CASSSEGTGTHYGYTF.